The rows below give T cell receptor beta chains drawn from one sample of a study of shared clonotypes between healthy human individuals. The table came from immunoSEQ multiplex PCR; TCRdb's copy has only in-frame clones and leaves some out. The table has roughly 520,000 clones, roughly 95% seen once; the top ten hold around 0.067%. Sequences were obtained from naive CD4+ T cells sorted from blood. These receptors were taken from a woman aged 25 to 45 in good health. Both conserved end residues are part of each CDR3. The D gene is left open where the match is weak. Where a row states a size, it is once, few, many or the class of an expanded clone; other rows omit it.

v_gene,abundance,j_gene,d_gene,CDR3aa,CDR3nt
TRBV15,-,TRBJ2-2,-,CATSREVAATANTGELFF,TGTGCCACCAGCAGAGAAGTGGCGGCGACCGCGAACACCGGGGAGCTGTTTTTT
TRBV10-1,-,TRBJ2-7,-,CASAVGLEVETGYEQYF,TGCGCCAGCGCGGTCGGTCTGGAGGTTGAAACTGGTTACGAGCAGTACTTC
TRBV7-2,-,TRBJ2-2,-,CASSLYTTNTGELFF,TGTGCCAGCAGCTTATATACGACTAACACCGGGGAGCTGTTTTTT
TRBV5-6,-,TRBJ2-7,-,CASSSDYPPYEQYF,TGTGCCAGCAGCTCTGACTATCCTCCCTACGAGCAGTACTTC
TRBV5-1,-,TRBJ2-1,TRBD2,CASSLPAREVRRNEQFF,TGCGCCAGCAGCTTGCCGGCGCGGGAGGTAAGACGCAATGAGCAGTTCTTC
TRBV7-2,once,TRBJ2-5,-,CASSSPHGGQETQYF,TGTGCCAGCAGCTCCCCTCACGGGGGACAAGAGACCCAGTACTTC
TRBV11-1,-,TRBJ1-1,-,CASSRQKAPMNTEAFF,TGTGCCAGCAGCCGACAGAAGGCCCCTATGAACACTGAAGCTTTCTTT
TRBV4-2,once,TRBJ2-5,-,CASSLPSPGGRERETQYF,TGTGCCAGCAGCCTTCCCTCCCCCGGGGGGCGGGAACGGGAGACCCAGTACTTC
TRBV6-1,-,TRBJ2-7,TRBD2,CASSGGSSYEQYF,TGTGCCAGCAGTGGCGGGAGCTCCTACGAGCAGTACTTC
TRBV7-9,-,TRBJ2-3,TRBD1,CASSLGGQSWDTQYF,TGTGCCAGCAGCTTAGGGGGACAGAGCTGGGATACGCAGTATTTT
TRBV13,-,TRBJ2-6,-,CASSLGVGRTGANVLTF,TGTGCCAGCAGCTTAGGTGTGGGACGAACTGGGGCCAACGTCCTGACTTTC
TRBV7-2,-,TRBJ2-3,-,CASSVGGPIDTQYF,TGTGCCAGCAGCGTGGGGGGCCCGATTGATACGCAGTATTTT
TRBV5-1,-,TRBJ1-2,-,CASSLDRPDYGYTF,TGCGCCAGCAGCTTGGACAGACCAGACTATGGCTACACCTTC
TRBV27,once,TRBJ2-2,-,CASSLSPDGVGELFF,TGTGCCAGCAGTTTATCCCCGGATGGCGTCGGGGAGCTGTTTTTT
TRBV5-4,-,TRBJ2-7,TRBD2,CASSLGTSVPRREQYF,TGTGCCAGCAGCTTGGGGACTAGCGTCCCTAGGAGGGAGCAGTACTTC
TRBV7-9,-,TRBJ1-1,TRBD1,CASSLVWDRGDSEAFF,TGTGCCAGCAGCTTAGTTTGGGACAGGGGGGACTCGGAAGCTTTCTTT
TRBV30,-,TRBJ1-3,-,CAWSRTAGNTIYF,TGTGCCTGGAGCCGGACAGCTGGAAACACCATATATTTT
TRBV2,-,TRBJ2-7,-,CASSPPGGKNYEQYF,TGTGCCAGCAGCCCGCCTGGCGGGAAAAACTACGAGCAGTACTTC
TRBV11-3,once,TRBJ2-5,-,CASSLVSGETQYF,TGTGCCAGCAGCTTAGTTAGCGGAGAGACCCAGTACTTC
TRBV4-1,-,TRBJ1-6,-,CASSQGPFEGNSPLHF,TGCGCCAGCAGCCAAGGTCCCTTCGAGGGGAATTCACCCCTCCACTTT
TRBV28,-,TRBJ1-2,-,CASSPRTGANYGYTF,TGTGCCAGCAGTCCGCGGACGGGTGCTAACTATGGCTACACCTTC
TRBV15,-,TRBJ1-3,-,CATSRDRDPSGNTIYF,TGTGCCACCAGCAGAGATAGGGACCCCTCTGGAAACACCATATATTTT
TRBV15,-,TRBJ2-7,TRBD1,CATSRTDRDPYEQYF,TGTGCCACCAGCAGAACGGACAGGGACCCATACGAGCAGTACTTC
TRBV28,-,TRBJ2-7,TRBD1,CASNEGTGYEQYF,TGTGCCAGCAATGAAGGGACAGGCTACGAGCAGTACTTC
TRBV6-1,-,TRBJ2-5,TRBD2,CASSEEEGGLAGTNRETQYF,TGTGCCAGCAGTGAAGAAGAAGGGGGACTAGCGGGGACCAACAGAGAGACCCAGTACTTC
TRBV4-2,-,TRBJ2-3,-,CASSQEVGGGGTDTQYF,TGTGCCAGCAGCCAAGAGGTCGGGGGCGGGGGCACAGATACGCAGTATTTT
TRBV5-1,-,TRBJ2-3,-,CASSFYGADTQYF,TGCGCCAGCAGCTTCTATGGGGCAGATACGCAGTATTTT
TRBV29-1,once,TRBJ2-1,-,CSVEAQGSIHEQFF,TGCAGCGTTGAGGCCCAGGGTTCGATCCATGAGCAGTTCTTC